Presented here are 8 T cell receptor beta chains from one specimen sequenced in a study of T cells expressing NK-cell markers. TCRdb reanalyzed the 5' RACE reads and collapses them to one entry per CDR3 protein, without DNA. The sample totals 350,000 to 450,000 distinct CDR3 sequences. The sample comprised blood T cells: a sorted CD56 or NKG2C T cell subset, CD4+ or CD8+ T cells, or bulk PBMC T cells (not recorded which). The receptors originated from a man between 18 and 69 years old in good health.

The gene calls are TRBV6-5 and TRBJ1-5. CDR3 length: 12 residues. Germline V lookup: CDR1 MNHEY, CDR2 SVGAGI. This chain's CDR3 is CASSYARGPQHF.

The chain recombines TRBV20-1 with TRBJ1-5; no DNA is available, so the TRBD1 call from TCRdb remains unchecked. Germline CDR1 is DFQATT and CDR2 is SNEGSKA (reference sequence). The CDR3 extends over 14 amino acids. CDR3 residues: CSARDRQPNQPQHF.

V usage is TRBV5-1 and J usage is TRBJ2-7; TCRdb returns TRBD1, unconfirmable since there is no DNA. The CDR3 runs to 14 residues. CDR1 and CDR2 from the germline V gene are SGHRS and YFSETQ. The CDR3 loop is CASSPQGLSYEQYF.

The CDR3 protein is CASSQVTGELFF. The chain couples TRBV3-1 to TRBJ2-2. The germline V gene encodes CDR1 LGHDT and CDR2 YNNKEL (reference sequence). The CDR3 consists of 12 residues.

The V and J genes are TRBV20-1 and TRBJ2-7; TCRdb proposes TRBD2, but this gene call is untestable without DNA. The CDR3 loop spans 14 amino acids. Germline loops: CDR1 DFQATT, CDR2 SNEGSKA (reference sequence). CDR3 loop: CSALSGGVSYEQYF.

The chain is built from TRBV20-1 and TRBJ1-1; as DNA is missing, the TRBD1 call by TCRdb cannot be tested. Per germline, CDR1 DFQATT and CDR2 SNEGSKA (reference sequence). This CDR3 is 15 amino acids long. CDR3 amino acids: CSAPRTGKSDTEAFF.

This chain uses TRBV7-8 with TRBJ1-5; TCRdb returns TRBD1, unconfirmable since there is no DNA. The CDR3 covers 16 residues. The germline V gene has CDR1 SGHVS and CDR2 FQNEAQ. The CDR3 region is CASSPRQGAGNQPQHF.

The chain is built from TRBV4-1 and TRBJ2-1; TCRdb proposes TRBD2, but this gene call is untestable without DNA. Germline loops: CDR1 MGHRA, CDR2 YSYEKL. CDR3 length equals 16 residues. This CDR3 reads CASSKEGEGYYNEQFF.